This TCR beta chain is from a study of vaccination effects on CD4 cells after COVID-19. After expansion with viral peptide pools in the ViraFEST assay, antigen-specific CD4+ T cells were sequenced. The culture ran for around ten days before CD4+ T cells were isolated. The CDR3 consists of 14 residues. Trimming stripped 6 bases from V and 2 bases from J, with 10 bases between. The germline gives CDR1 SNHLY, CDR2 FYNNEI. Notes on this clone: What it binds is not known.

Libraries were prepared by immunoSEQ multiplex PCR; TCRdb keeps only in-frame clonotypes and omits some of them. Here the sample spans around 83,000 clones, roughly four fifths being singletons. Sample: CD4+ T cells from PBMCs cultured with HCoV-229E spike peptides, taken before COVID-19 vaccination. The genes are TRBV2 and TRBJ2-2, with a possible D match to TRBD2 (6 bases). The source of this sequence is a human donor who received a COVID-19 vaccine. CDR3 coding DNA: TGTGCCAGCAGGCGGGGCGGAAACACCGGGGAGCTGTTTTTT. Amino acids: CASRRGGNTGELFF.